Listed here are 17 T cell receptor beta chains from one sample, sequenced in a study of beta chain features in type 1 diabetes. Investigators reverse transcribed all isolated RNA, so they sequenced expressed TCRB transcripts. The assay was immunoSEQ multiplex PCR, and TCRdb's table has in-frame clones only and misses some. Of about 900,000 clones in the sample, 15% to 20% are singletons; the top ten hold around 0.02%. The sequenced sample was naive CD4+ T cells from blood. Receptor source: a woman aged 18-29 years in good health.

This clone was counted between two and nine times. The gene calls are TRBV10-3 and TRBJ2-1, with D perhaps matching TRBD1 or TRBD2 (5 bases each). The CDR3 is made up of 12 amino acids. V lost 7 bases and J lost 8, with 12 bases in between. Germline CDR1 reads ENHRY; CDR2 reads SYGVKD. Here the CDR3 DNA reads TGTGCCATCACCAACGGGACCCATGAGCAGTTCTTC. Its protein is CAITNGTHEQFF.

J is TRBJ2-7 and V is TRBV5-1; D unclear. Looked up from germline, CDR1 is SGHRS and CDR2 is YFSETQ. This CDR3 is 14 amino acids long. Deletions cut 0 bases from V and 4 bases from J, with 11 bases between. The CDR3 is CASSLGLLGYEQYF. CDR3 in DNA: TGCGCCAGCAGCTTGGGACTGCTTGGTTACGAGCAGTACTTC.

For this clone: The sample carries other DNA sequences with the same CDR3. The chain employs TRBV7-2 and TRBJ2-6; D is ambiguous. CDR1 and CDR2 from the germline V gene are SGHTA and FQGNSA. CDR3 length: 14 residues. V gave up 6 bases and J gave up 0 bases, with 6 bases separating them. The CDR3 protein is CASSRSSGANVLTF. The CDR3 DNA reads as TGTGCCAGCAGTAGGTCCTCTGGGGCCAACGTCCTGACTTTC.

This chain uses TRBV12-5 with TRBJ1-1; tentatively, D is TRBD1 (5 bases). Germline V lookup: CDR1 LGHNT, CDR2 FRNRAP. Trimming took 7 bases from V and 1 from J, leaving 10 bases between them. The CDR3 consists of 13 residues. The CDR3 DNA sequence: TGTGCTAGTGCTTGGGACCAGAACACTGAAGCTTTCTTT. Its translation is CASAWDQNTEAFF. Full variable domain (rest looked up from reference TRBV12-5 and TRBJ1-1): DARVTQTPRHKVTEMGQEVTMRCQPILGHNTVFWYRQTMMQGLELLAYFRNRAPLDDSGMPKDRFSAEMPDATLATLKIQPSEPRDSAVYFCASAWDQNTEAFFGQGTRLTVV.

This clone occurred a few times. V is TRBV6-5 and J is TRBJ2-7; possibly TRBD2 for D (5 bases). The germline V gene has CDR1 MNHEY and CDR2 SVGAGI. The V end was cut by 2 bases, the J end by 5 bases, with 16 bases between. The CDR3 is 15 residues long. CDR3 nucleotide sequence: TGTGCCAGCAGTTACACCCTCGGAGGCCCGAACGAGCAGTACTTC. Translation: CASSYTLGGPNEQYF.

This clone was picked up a small number of times. The sample holds other DNA sequences that translate to the same CDR3. The chain carries TRBV20-1 and TRBJ2-1; D is uncertain. Trimming took 6 bases from V and 5 from J, leaving 5 bases between them. The CDR3 is made up of 10 amino acids. Germline V gene lookup returns CDR1 DFQATT and CDR2 SNEGSKA (reference sequence). The CDR3 reads CSARNNEQFF. CDR3 in DNA: TGCAGTGCCAGAAACAATGAGCAGTTCTTC.

This chain joins TRBV5-1 and TRBJ2-1; a possible D gene is TRBD1 (5 bases). CDR1 and CDR2 from the germline V gene are SGHRS and YFSETQ. Trimming removed 0 bases at V and 9 bases at J, with 13 bases between. The CDR3 totals 14 residues. CDR3 bases: TGCGCCAGCAGCTTGGCCAGGCAGGGTAGTGAGCAGTTCTTC. Translation: CASSLARQGSEQFF.

This clone was detected a few times. Other DNA sequences in the same sample also yield this CDR3. The CDR3 nucleotides read TGTGCCAGCTCACCCGGGACAGGGGGAATTTACGAGCAGTACTTC. Encoded protein: CASSPGTGGIYEQYF. The chain couples TRBV18 to TRBJ2-7; 11 nucleotides align to TRBD1. The CDR3 is 15 residues long. J gave up 4 bases and V 3 bases, and 5 bases lay outside the gene matches. CDR1 is KGHSH and CDR2 is LQKENI in the germline V gene. Drawing the rest from reference TRBV18 and TRBJ2-7, the complete variable domain is NAGVMQNPRHLVRRRGQEARLRCSPMKGHSHVYWYRQLPEEGLKFMVYLQKENIIDESGMPKERFSAEFPKEGPSILRIQQVVRGDSAAYFCASSPGTGGIYEQYFGPGTRLTVT.

This clone was recorded a few times. The V call is TRBV27, the J call TRBJ2-3, with TRBD1 matching over 7 bases. V lost 5 bases to trimming and J lost 2 bases; unmatched junction nucleotides: 4. The CDR3 is 14 amino acids. Germline CDR1 and CDR2: MNHEY and SMNVEV (reference sequence). Here the CDR3 reads CASSPGTATDTQYF. The DNA for the CDR3 is TGTGCCAGCAGTCCAGGGACAGCCACAGATACGCAGTATTTT.

The rearrangement uses TRBV15 and TRBJ2-6, with TRBD1 as a possible D gene (5 bases). The CDR3 contains 15 residues. Germline values: CDR1 LNHNV, CDR2 YYDKDF (reference sequence). V gave up 8 bases and J gave up 4 bases, with 15 bases separating them. In DNA form, the CDR3 reads TGTGCCACCGGCCAGGGTGTTGCCGGGGCCAACGTCCTGACTTTC. Residues: CATGQGVAGANVLTF.

This clone was counted between two and nine times. V gene TRBV11-1 combines with J gene TRBJ2-7, with 8 bases matching TRBD1. The CDR3 contains 16 residues. V shed 5 bases, J shed 1 base, and the junction held 10 bases outside the gene matches. CDR1 is SGHAT, CDR2 FQDESV, per germline (reference sequence). CDR3 loop: CASSTRMGQVSYEQYF. As DNA, the CDR3 is TGTGCCAGCAGCACCCGCATGGGACAGGTATCCTACGAGCAGTACTTC.

This clone has just a few counts. J is TRBJ2-7 and V is TRBV5-1; D is perhaps TRBD2 (5 bases). The CDR3 sequence is 16 residues long. Germline CDR1 is SGHRS and CDR2 is YFSETQ. Trimming took off 0 bases at V and 0 bases at J, with 13 bases between the two ends. Here the CDR3 DNA reads TGCGCCAGCAGCTTGGGAGGCACTAGAAGCTCCTACGAGCAGTACTTC. Encoded protein: CASSLGGTRSSYEQYF. Full variable domain (rest looked up from reference TRBV5-1 and TRBJ2-7): KAGVTQTPRYLIKTRGQQVTLSCSPISGHRSVSWYQQTPGQGLQFLFEYFSETQRNKGNFPGRFSGRQFSNSRSEMNVSTLELGDSALYLCASSLGGTRSSYEQYFGPGTRLTVT.

This clone was counted only a few times. The chain employs TRBV10-3 and TRBJ2-1; TRBD1 might be the D (6 bases). Germline values: CDR1 ENHRY, CDR2 SYGVKD. Trimming stripped 7 bases from V and 7 bases from J, with 17 bases between. The CDR3 length is 14 residues. The CDR3 protein is CAITGEVSRNEQFF. The CDR3 coding sequence is TGTGCCATCACAGGGGAAGTTAGTAGGAATGAGCAGTTCTTC.

CDR3 coding DNA: TGTGCCAGCAGTGAATTAATTACGGTTGACAGGGAGACCCAGTACTTC. Protein product: CASSELITVDRETQYF. The rearrangement links TRBV6-1 to TRBJ2-5; D is perhaps TRBD1 (6 bases). The length of the CDR3 is 16 residues. V was cut by 2 bases and J by 5 bases, with 18 bases left in between. Germline V gene data show CDR1 as MNHNS and CDR2 as SASEGT.

This clone turned up a few times. The rearrangement links TRBV14 to TRBJ2-7, with TRBD1 as a possible D gene (5 bases). This CDR3 contains 16 residues. V gave up 6 bases and J gave up 2 bases, with 20 bases separating them. CDR1 is SGHDN and CDR2 is FVKESK in the germline V gene. The CDR3: CASRTYNVRETYEQYF. CDR3 nucleotides: TGTGCCAGCAGAACGTATAACGTCAGGGAAACCTACGAGCAGTACTTC.

This clone was detected only a few times. The V call is TRBV7-9, the J call TRBJ2-3; maybe TRBD2 (6 bases). The CDR3 loop spans 15 amino acids. The germline V gene encodes CDR1 SEHNR and CDR2 FQNEAQ (reference sequence). The V gene lost 4 bases and the J gene lost 0 bases, with 11 bases spanning the gap. For the CDR3, the DNA is TGTGCCAGCAGCTCCGGGGGAATTAGCACAGATACGCAGTATTTT. This translates into CASSSGGISTDTQYF.

This clone was seen a handful of times. V gene TRBV29-1 combines with J gene TRBJ1-2; no reliable D call. CDR3 length: 14 residues. CDR1 is SQVTM, CDR2 ANQGSEA, per germline. Trimming removed 4 bases at V and 7 bases at J, with 19 bases between. The CDR3 reads CSVAGNLGLGGYTF. The CDR3 DNA reads TGCAGCGTTGCGGGGAACTTAGGCCTGGGTGGCTACACCTTC.